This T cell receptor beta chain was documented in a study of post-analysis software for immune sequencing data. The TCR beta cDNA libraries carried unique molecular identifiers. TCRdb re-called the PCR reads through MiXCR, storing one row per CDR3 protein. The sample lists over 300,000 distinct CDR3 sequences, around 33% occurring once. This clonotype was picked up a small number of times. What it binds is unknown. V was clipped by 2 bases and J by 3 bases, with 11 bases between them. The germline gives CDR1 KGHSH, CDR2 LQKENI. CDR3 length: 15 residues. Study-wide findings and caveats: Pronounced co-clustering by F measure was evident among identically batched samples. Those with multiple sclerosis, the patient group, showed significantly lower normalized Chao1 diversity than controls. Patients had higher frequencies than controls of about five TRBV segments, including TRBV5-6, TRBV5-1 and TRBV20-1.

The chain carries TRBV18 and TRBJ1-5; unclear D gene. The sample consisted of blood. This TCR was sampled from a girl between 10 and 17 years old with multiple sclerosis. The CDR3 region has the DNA TGTGCCAGCTCACCAACACATGCTCCCAATCAGCCCCAGCATTTT. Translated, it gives CASSPTHAPNQPQHF.